This entry is about one T cell receptor beta chain. Its antigen is currently unknown. The entry originates in a study of T cell repertoires in cytomegalovirus infection. Study-level background: CMV infection plus the matching HLA type was flagged by public TCR beta signatures.

Germline CDR1 is SEHNR and CDR2 is FQNEAQ (reference sequence). The CDR3 has 14 amino acids. The V and J ends lost 8 bases and 4 bases respectively, with 15 bases between them. TCRdb re-analysed the reads in MiXCR, keeping a single row per CDR3 protein. Of 450,000 to 550,000 distinct CDR3 sequences listed, roughly 43% are singletons. Sequenced here: cultured PBMCs, sampled from culture after CMV antigen stimulation. This chain joins TRBV7-9 and TRBJ2-1; D could derive from TRBD1 or TRBD2 (5 bases each). This TCR derives from a human donor in good health (CMV status not recorded). Some clones in this sample may be carry-over from other donors' samples. The CDR3 protein is CASRHRDGYNEQFF. In DNA form, the CDR3 reads TGTGCCAGCCGACACCGGGACGGTTACAATGAGCAGTTCTTC.